One and the same sample provided the 13 T cell receptor beta chains below, sequenced in a study of cytomegalovirus exposure and HLA in healthy donors. This PCR relied on a set of 60 Vbeta primers and 13 Jbeta primers. Some clones are missing from TCRdb's copy, which holds only in-frame ones; the method was immunoSEQ multiplex PCR. The sample gives roughly 100,000 clones, around 76% of which show up once; about a tenth is in the top ten. Sequencing was performed on PBMCs. These receptors all stem from a woman aged 18-30 years in good health and CMV-seropositive.

The chain uses TRBV5-1 and TRBJ2-3; 9 bases align to TRBD1. This CDR3 is 15 amino acids long. Looked up from germline, CDR1 is SGHRS and CDR2 is YFSETQ. The V segment lost 4 bases and the J segment 5 bases; nucleotides outside the gene matches: 8. The CDR3 nucleotides are TGCGCCAGCAGCCTGGCTACAGGGGGCGAAGATACGCAGTATTTT. It yields the protein CASSLATGGEDTQYF. The full variable domain, completed using reference TRBV5-1 and TRBJ2-3, is KAGVTQTPRYLIKTRGQQVTLSCSPISGHRSVSWYQQTPGQGLQFLFEYFSETQRNKGNFPGRFSGRQFSNSRSEMNVSTLELGDSALYLCASSLATGGEDTQYFGPGTRLTVL.

The V gene is TRBV6-6, the J gene TRBJ2-7; D remains ambiguous. V lost 6 bases to trimming and J lost 3 bases, with 6 bases between them. The CDR3 totals 11 residues. CDR1 and CDR2 from the germline V gene are MNHNY and SVGAGI (reference sequence). DNA of the CDR3: TGTGCCAGCAGCCCATTCTACGAGCAGTACTTC. Protein product: CASSPFYEQYF.

This clone was found many times. The chain carries TRBV7-3 and TRBJ2-3; 7 nucleotides align to TRBD2. The CDR3 contains 17 residues. With V trimmed by 0 bases and J by 0 bases, 6 bases remained unmatched. From germline, CDR1 is SGHTA and CDR2 FQGTGA. CDR3 in DNA: TGTGCCAGCAGCTTAACGTTACTAGCGAGCAGCACAGATACGCAGTATTTT. It yields the protein CASSLTLLASSTDTQYF.

This clone was counted once. V usage is TRBV30 and J usage is TRBJ1-1, with TRBD1 matching over 7 bases. Per germline, CDR1 GTSNPN and CDR2 SVGIG (reference sequence). Trimming removed 8 bases from V and 1 base from J; junction bases left unmatched: 13. The CDR3 runs to 15 residues. The chain's CDR3 is CARGTDWWENTEAFF. CDR3 in DNA: TGTGCCAGAGGGACAGACTGGTGGGAGAACACTGAAGCTTTCTTT.

The V call is TRBV5-1, the J call TRBJ2-5; 9 bases align to TRBD2. The CDR3 sequence is 13 residues long. Germline values: CDR1 SGHRS, CDR2 YFSETQ. The V segment lost 8 bases and the J segment 3 bases; nucleotides outside the gene matches: 5. The CDR3 DNA is TGCGCCAGTTCTAAGCGGGGGGAAGAGACCCAGTACTTC. Encoded protein: CASSKRGEETQYF.

The chain recombines TRBV7-2 with TRBJ1-2; no firm D call. Germline CDR1 SGHTA, CDR2 FQGNSA. V was shortened by 2 bases and J by 4 bases, with 11 bases between the two germline ends. The CDR3 length is 14 residues. CDR3 nucleotides: TGTGCCAGCAGCTTAAGTCCGGGGATCTATGGCTACACCTTC. Amino acids: CASSLSPGIYGYTF. The full variable domain, its missing parts supplied by reference TRBV7-2 and TRBJ1-2, is GAGVSQSPSNKVTEKGKDVELRCDPISGHTALYWYRQSLGQGLEFLIYFQGNSAPDKSGLPSDRFSAERTGGSVSTLTIQRTQQEDSAVYLCASSLSPGIYGYTFGSGTRLTVV.

CDR3 DNA sequence: TGTGCCAGCAGTTTGACAGGGGGTAATGGCTACACCTTC. Its translation is CASSLTGGNGYTF. The chain couples TRBV5-4 to TRBJ1-2, with 9 positions matching TRBD1. V dropped 5 bases and J dropped 6; count of bases not matched to a gene: 5. Germline V gene lookup returns CDR1 SGHNT and CDR2 YYREEE (reference sequence). The CDR3 has 13 residues.

The chain carries TRBV6-1 and TRBJ1-2, with D perhaps TRBD1 (5 bases). Germline values: CDR1 MNHNS, CDR2 SASEGT. The CDR3 has 14 residues. Deletions cut 1 base from V and 5 bases from J, with 11 bases between. In DNA form, the CDR3 reads TGTGCCAGCAGTGAAGAGGGGACTAGATATGGCTACACCTTC. This codes for CASSEEGTRYGYTF.

The chain has TRBV12-5 and TRBJ2-7; D perhaps matches TRBD1 (6 bases). CDR3 length equals 15 residues. Deletions cut 0 bases from V and 4 bases from J, with 13 bases between. Germline V gene data show CDR1 as LGHNT and CDR2 as FRNRAP. Written as DNA, the CDR3 is TGTGCTAGTGGTTTGGTACTAGGGGGTCTGTACGAGCAGTACTTC. It specifies CASGLVLGGLYEQYF.

The sample holds a few counts of this clone. The DNA of the CDR3 is TGTGCCAGCAGTGATTTCCGGACAGGGGGCTTGACAGATACGCAGTATTTT. Protein: CASSDFRTGGLTDTQYF. The J gene is TRBJ2-3, the V gene TRBV2; TRBD1 aligns across 11 bases. The CDR3 extends over 17 amino acids. J lost 3 bases, V lost 3 bases, and 8 bases had no gene match. Per the germline V gene, CDR1 is SNHLY and CDR2 is FYNNEI.

This clone turned up a few times. This sequence joins TRBV4-2 and TRBJ2-3; D remains unclear. The V and J ends lost 0 bases and 1 base respectively, with 11 bases between them. The CDR3 length is 16 residues. In germline, CDR1 is LGHNA, CDR2 YNFKEQ. In nucleotides, the CDR3 is TGTGCCAGCAGCCAAGAGAGCCTACCCCGCACAGATACGCAGTATTTT. Its protein product is CASSQESLPRTDTQYF.

This sequence joins TRBV5-1 and TRBJ2-5; TRBD2 might be the D (6 bases). Per germline, CDR1 SGHRS and CDR2 YFSETQ. Trimming pared 2 bases from V and 3 bases from J, leaving 11 bases between. This CDR3 region has 14 residues. Written as DNA, the CDR3 is TGCGCCAGCAGCTTTACGGGGGTTAAAGAGACCCAGTACTTC. It codes for CASSFTGVKETQYF.

The chain carries TRBV7-9 and TRBJ2-1; perhaps TRBD1 as D (6 bases). CDR3 length equals 11 residues. Trimming stripped 5 bases from V and 13 bases from J, with 12 bases between. The germline V gene has CDR1 SEHNR and CDR2 FQNEAQ (reference sequence). The chain's CDR3 is CASSIQGIQFF. In nucleotides, the CDR3 is TGTGCCAGCAGCATACAGGGTATACAGTTCTTC.